Below, one T cell receptor beta chain is given with its context. Its target is unknown. The CDR3 loop spans 11 amino acids. Germline V lookup: CDR1 SEHNR, CDR2 FQNEAQ (reference sequence). The V end was cut by 5 bases, the J end by 8 bases, with 9 bases between. Some clones are missing from TCRdb's copy, which holds only in-frame ones; the method was immunoSEQ multiplex PCR. The table shows about 21,000 clones, with roughly 84% occurring only once. The source of the sample is a study of OX40 agonist ivuxolimab in advanced cancers. Overall study context: Antecedent anti-PD-1, anti-PD-L1 or anti-CTLA-4 therapy was permissible, with about 39% having received some.

Study-wide points: CD4+ and CD8+ blood T cells expanded clonally by week 6 at 0.1 to 3.0 mg/kg. Partial responders receiving 0.1-3.0 mg/kg showed among the lowest clonal expansion.

The source of this sequence is an adult with an advanced solid tumor such as melanoma, head and neck, liver or kidney cancer. The material sequenced was CD4+ or CD8+ T cells sorted from blood, taken in a trial of the OX40 agonist ivuxolimab. The chain has TRBV7-9 and TRBJ1-2, with D tentatively TRBD1 (6 bases). The CDR3: CASSQDRGYTF. The CDR3 DNA reads as TGTGCCAGCAGCCAAGACAGGGGCTACACCTTC.